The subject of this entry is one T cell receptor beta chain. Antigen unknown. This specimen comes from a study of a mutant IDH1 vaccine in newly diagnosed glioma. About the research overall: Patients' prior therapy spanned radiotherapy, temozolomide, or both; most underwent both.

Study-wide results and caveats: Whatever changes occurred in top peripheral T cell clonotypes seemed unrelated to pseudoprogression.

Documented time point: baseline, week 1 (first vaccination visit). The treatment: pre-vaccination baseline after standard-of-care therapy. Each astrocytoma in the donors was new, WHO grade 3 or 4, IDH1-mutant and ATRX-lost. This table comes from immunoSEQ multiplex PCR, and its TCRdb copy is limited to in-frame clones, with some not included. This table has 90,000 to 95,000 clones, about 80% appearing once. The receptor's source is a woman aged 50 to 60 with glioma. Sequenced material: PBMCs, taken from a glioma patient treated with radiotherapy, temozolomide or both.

CDR3 DNA sequence: TGTGCCAGTAGTATATTAATCGATCAGCCCCAGCATTTT. Amino acid sequence: CASSILIDQPQHF. This sequence joins TRBV19 and TRBJ1-5; D gene uncertain. The CDR3 consists of 13 residues. The V end was cut by 2 bases, the J end by 5 bases, with 7 bases between. Germline CDR1 LNHDA, CDR2 SQIVND (reference sequence).